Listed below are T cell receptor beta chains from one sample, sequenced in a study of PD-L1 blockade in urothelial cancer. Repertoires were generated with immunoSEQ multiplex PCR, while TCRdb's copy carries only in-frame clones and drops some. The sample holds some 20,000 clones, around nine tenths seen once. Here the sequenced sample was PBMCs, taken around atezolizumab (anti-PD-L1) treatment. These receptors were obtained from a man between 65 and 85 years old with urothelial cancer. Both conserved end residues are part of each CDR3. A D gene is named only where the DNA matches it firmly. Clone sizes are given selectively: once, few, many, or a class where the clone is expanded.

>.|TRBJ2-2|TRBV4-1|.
TGCGCCAGCAGCCAAGAGGTCCCTCCCAGCACCGGGGAGCTGTTTTTT
CASSQEVPPSTGELFF
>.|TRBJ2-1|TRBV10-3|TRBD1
TGTGCCATCAGTGAAGAGGGACAGTCCTACAATGAGCAGTTCTTC
CAISEEGQSYNEQFF
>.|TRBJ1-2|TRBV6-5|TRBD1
TGTGCCAGCAGGAGCCAGACAGGGGATGTACGTGGCTACACCTTC
CASRSQTGDVRGYTF
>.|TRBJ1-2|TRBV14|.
TGTGCCAGCAGCCCTATTCGACTGGATGGCTACACCTTC
CASSPIRLDGYTF
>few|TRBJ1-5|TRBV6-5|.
TGTGCCAGCAAACCCGGGTCTCTCAATCAGCCCCAGCATTTT
CASKPGSLNQPQHF
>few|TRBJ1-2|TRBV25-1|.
TGTGCCAGCCGGACAGCCAACTATGGCTACACCTTC
CASRTANYGYTF
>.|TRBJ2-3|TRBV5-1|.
TGCGCCAGCAGCTTGGCAGGGGGGAAGGTAGGCGATACGCAGTATTTT
CASSLAGGKVGDTQYF
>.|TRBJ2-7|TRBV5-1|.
TGCGCCAGCAGCTTGACAGTCTCCGGTTCTTTAGGCGAGCAGTACTTC
CASSLTVSGSLGEQYF
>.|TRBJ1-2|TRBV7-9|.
TGTGCCAGCAGCTTAAGTACAGTCGGCTACACCTTC
CASSLSTVGYTF
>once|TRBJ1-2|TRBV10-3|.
TGTGCCATCGGGGCAGGGGACTATGGCTACACCTTC
CAIGAGDYGYTF
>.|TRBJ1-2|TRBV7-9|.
TGTGCCAGCAGCCCTAACAGGGAATCCTATGGCTACACCTTC
CASSPNRESYGYTF
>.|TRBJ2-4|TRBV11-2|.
TGTGCCAGCAGCTTAGTCGACTTAGCCAAAAACATTCAGTACTTC
CASSLVDLAKNIQYF
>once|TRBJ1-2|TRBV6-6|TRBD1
TGTGCCAGCAGTGACAGGGACAGACCCTCGGATGGCTACACCTTC
CASSDRDRPSDGYTF
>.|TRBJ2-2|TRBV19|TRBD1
TGTGCCAGTAGTAGGACAGGGGTCAACACCGGGGAGCTGTTTTTT
CASSRTGVNTGELFF
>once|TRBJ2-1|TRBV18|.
TGTGCCAGCTCACCACAGTTTTTGAGGACAGTTCGCAATGAGCAGTTCTTC
CASSPQFLRTVRNEQFF
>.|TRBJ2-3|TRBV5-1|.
TGCGCCAGCAGCTTGGAGGGGTCTGGGACAGATACGCAGTATTTT
CASSLEGSGTDTQYF
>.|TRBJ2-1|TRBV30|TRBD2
TGTGCCTGGAGTAGACTAGCGGGGAAGGATGAGCAGTTCTTC
CAWSRLAGKDEQFF
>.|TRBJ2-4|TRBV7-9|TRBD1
TGTGCCAGCAGCTTACTCCGAGGGACAGGACTACAGTACTTC
CASSLLRGTGLQYF
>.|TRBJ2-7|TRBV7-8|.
TGTGCCAGCAGCCCAACGGGGTTAGAGCAGTACTTC
CASSPTGLEQYF
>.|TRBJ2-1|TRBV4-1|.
TGCGCCAGCAGCCAAGATGAGCTAAATTCGGCGGGCCCCTCCTACAATGAGCAGTTCTTC
CASSQDELNSAGPSYNEQFF
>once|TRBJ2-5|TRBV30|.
TGTGCCTGGAGAGTCGGAGGACCCCAAGAGACCCAGTACTTC
CAWRVGGPQETQYF
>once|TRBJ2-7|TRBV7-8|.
TGTGCCAGCAGCCAACGACAGGCCCGGGAGCAGTACTTC
CASSQRQAREQYF
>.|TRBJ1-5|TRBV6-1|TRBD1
TGTGCCAGCAGTGAATTAACAGGGGGCTGGCAGCCCCAGCATTTT
CASSELTGGWQPQHF
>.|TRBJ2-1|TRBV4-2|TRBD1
TGTGCCAGCAGCACCGGACAGGGGGACAACAATGAGCAGTTCTTC
CASSTGQGDNNEQFF
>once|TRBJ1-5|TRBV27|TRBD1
TGTGCCAGCAGTTCGGGACAGGGCTTAACTCAGCCCCAGCATTTT
CASSSGQGLTQPQHF
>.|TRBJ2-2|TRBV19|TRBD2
TGTGCCAGTAGGGCTGTAGCGGGGGGCGACACCGGGGAGCTGTTTTTT
CASRAVAGGDTGELFF
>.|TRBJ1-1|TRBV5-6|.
TGTGCCAGCAGCCCCCGTTCGGGGATTGAAGCTTTCTTT
CASSPRSGIEAFF
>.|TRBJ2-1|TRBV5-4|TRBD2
TGTGCCAGCAGCTTGGGTTGGTCTAGCGGGGGGAATGAGCAGTTCTTC
CASSLGWSSGGNEQFF
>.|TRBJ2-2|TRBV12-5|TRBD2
TGTGCTAGTGGTTTGATCAGGACTAGCGGGGGGTCTGGCGGGGAGCTGTTTTTT
CASGLIRTSGGSGGELFF
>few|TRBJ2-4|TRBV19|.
TGTGCCAGTAGTACGGGGGGCACAACCAAAAACATTCAGTACTTC
CASSTGGTTKNIQYF
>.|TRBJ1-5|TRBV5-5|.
TGTGCCAGCAGCTCGATAGGGGGGGAAGGGCAGCCCCAGCATTTT
CASSSIGGEGQPQHF
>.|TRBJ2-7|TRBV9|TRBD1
TGTGCCAGCAGTCGGGACAGGGGATTCTACGAGCAGTACTTC
CASSRDRGFYEQYF
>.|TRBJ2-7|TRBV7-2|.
TGTGCCAGCAGCCCCGGCGGCCTTCCCTACGAGCAGTACTTC
CASSPGGLPYEQYF
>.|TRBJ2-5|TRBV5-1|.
TGCGCCAGCAGACGAATAGGGAGTGGGGAGACGGAGACCCAGTACTTC
CASRRIGSGETETQYF
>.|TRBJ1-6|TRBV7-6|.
TGTGCCAGCAGCTTACAGGGTTCACCCCTCCACTTT
CASSLQGSPLHF
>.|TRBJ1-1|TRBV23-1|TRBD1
TGCGCCAGCAGTCGCAACAGGGGTGGGGCTGAAGCTTTCTTT
CASSRNRGGAEAFF
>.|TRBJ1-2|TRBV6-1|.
TGTGCCAGCAGTGAAGTGACAGCCTCTAACTATGGCTACACCTTC
CASSEVTASNYGYTF
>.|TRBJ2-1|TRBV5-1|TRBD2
TGCGCCAGCAGCTCCAGCGGGGATTCCTACAATGAGCAGTTCTTC
CASSSSGDSYNEQFF
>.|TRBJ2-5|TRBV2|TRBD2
TGTGCCAGCAGTGAAGAATGGTCTAGCGGGGGGGTCGGTGAGACCCAGTACTTC
CASSEEWSSGGVGETQYF
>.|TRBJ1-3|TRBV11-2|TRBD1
TGTGCCAGCAGCTTAGAGACCAGGGGGCCGGGAGGAAACACCATATATTTT
CASSLETRGPGGNTIYF
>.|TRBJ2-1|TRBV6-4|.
TGTGCCAGCAGTGACGAGTTGGACTCCCGGCAGTTCTTC
CASSDELDSRQFF
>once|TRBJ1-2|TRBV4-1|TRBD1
TGCGCCAGCAGCCGCGCGACAGGGGGCGACTATGGCTACACCTTC
CASSRATGGDYGYTF